These T cell receptor beta chains were read from a single sample in a study of T cell responses to AZD1222 COVID-19 vaccine. Clones were read by immunoSEQ multiplex PCR, and TCRdb kept only the in-frame ones, dropping some. The sample contains 120,000 or so clones, around 89% of which appear only once. This sample comprised peripheral blood, obtained on day 0 of AZD1222 vaccination. The receptors come from an adult in good health. Both conserved end residues are part of each CDR3. The D gene is left open where the match is weak. For some rows the clone size is stated as once, few or many, or as a class when expanded; others skip it.

V	D	size	J	CDR3	DNA
TRBV7-9	NA	NA	TRBJ1-1	CASSLAGSLNTEAFF	TGTGCCAGCAGCTTAGCGGGCAGTCTGAACACTGAAGCTTTCTTT
TRBV5-1	NA	NA	TRBJ1-1	CASSRGQNTEAFF	TGCGCCAGCAGCCGGGGACAGAACACTGAAGCTTTCTTT
TRBV6-2/TRBV6-3	TRBD1	NA	TRBJ1-1	CASSPPEYRVRKTGDTEAFF	TGTGCCAGCAGTCCACCCGAATATCGAGTCAGGAAGACAGGGGACACTGAAGCTTTCTTT
TRBV7-2	TRBD1	NA	TRBJ1-2	CASSPIQGGGYTF	TGTGCCAGCAGCCCCATACAGGGGGGGGGCTACACCTTC
TRBV18	TRBD2	NA	TRBJ2-1	CASSAGLAGGNEQFF	TGTGCCAGCTCAGCTGGACTAGCGGGAGGCAATGAGCAGTTCTTC
TRBV7-8	TRBD1	NA	TRBJ1-2	CASSSPMGQGNNYGYTF	TGTGCCAGCAGCTCACCCATGGGACAGGGGAATAACTATGGCTACACCTTC
TRBV5-1	NA	once	TRBJ2-5	CASSHGIGAVNQETQYF	TGCGCCAGCAGCCACGGGATTGGGGCGGTGAACCAAGAGACCCAGTACTTC
TRBV2	NA	NA	TRBJ2-7	CVPLKLTIYEQYF	TGTGTCCCGCTGAAACTAACTATCTACGAGCAGTACTTC
TRBV20-1	TRBD2	NA	TRBJ2-1	CSASDPLAGPYNEQFF	TGCAGTGCTAGTGACCCCCTAGCGGGCCCCTACAATGAGCAGTTCTTC
TRBV6-1	NA	NA	TRBJ1-1	CASSEAIHNRRNTEAFF	TGTGCCAGCAGTGAAGCAATTCACAACCGGCGAAACACTGAAGCTTTCTTT
TRBV10-1	TRBD2	NA	TRBJ2-1	CATSSGTSGMGQFF	TGCGCCACCTCCTCCGGGACTAGCGGGATGGGGCAGTTCTTC
TRBV27	NA	NA	TRBJ1-1	CASSLQNEPFEAFF	TGTGCCAGCAGTCTTCAGAATGAGCCCTTTGAAGCTTTCTTT
TRBV11-2	NA	NA	TRBJ1-1	CASSPWGAEDTEAFF	TGTGCCAGCAGCCCCTGGGGGGCAGAGGACACTGAAGCTTTCTTT
TRBV3-1/TRBV3-2	NA	few	TRBJ2-7	CASRDLSSYEQYF	TGTGCCAGCAGGGACCTGAGCTCCTACGAGCAGTACTTC
TRBV9	NA	NA	TRBJ2-1	CASSLGQIYNEQFF	TGTGCCAGCAGCCTTGGACAGATATACAATGAGCAGTTCTTC
TRBV27	NA	NA	TRBJ2-2	CASTPGAGPMANTGELFF	TGTGCCAGCACCCCTGGGGCAGGCCCCATGGCGAACACCGGGGAGCTGTTTTTT
TRBV5-1	TRBD1	NA	TRBJ1-1	CASRGQGAVKGAFF	TGCGCCAGCAGGGGACAGGGGGCGGTCAAAGGGGCTTTCTTT
TRBV4-2	NA	NA	TRBJ2-7	CASSQDAQPREQYF	TGTGCCAGCAGCCAAGATGCCCAGCCCCGGGAGCAGTACTTC